This T cell receptor (beta chain) was identified during a study of T cell changes during pregnancy in multiple sclerosis (dated by TCRdb to between 2018 and 2021). Regarding the study in general: In women with multiple sclerosis, the researchers looked at how the T cell repertoire shifted as pregnancy progressed.

This clone was seen just once. What antigen it recognizes has not been identified. No clone much larger than this one lies a single base away; base qualities are absent. Library preparation was by the immunoSEQ multiplex PCR assay. The immuneACCESS repertoire file appears here via TCRdb, limited to in-frame rearrangements. These files lack a portion of the clones; in checked studies, under half of the deficit traces to unresolved V genes, and the cause of the others is not known. The sample yields tens of thousands of clones; roughly 89% were counted once. The ten largest clones take up less than 2% of the sample. For CDR1 and CDR2, the germline V gene lists MDHEN and SYDVKM. V is cut back by 5 bases and J by 5 bases, with 9 bases in the junction unmatched. Measured from the cysteine to the phenylalanine, the CDR3 is 16 residues long. CDR3 DNA only is kept here, 48 bases in frame from base 1.

Recombination joined TRBV28 with TRBJ2-1; 10 nucleotides in the junction match TRBD2. Here the sequenced sample was peripheral blood, taken in the second trimester of pregnancy. This receptor was obtained from a female donor with multiple sclerosis, enrolled in a pregnancy study. Read as DNA, the sequence is TGTGCCAGCAGTACTCTAACTAGCGGGGTTAACAATGAGCAGTTCTTC. Protein translation: CASSTLTSGVNNEQFF.